These 26 T cell receptor beta chains were sequenced from one sample in a study of coeliac disease. Data came from immunoSEQ multiplex PCR; TCRdb stores just in-frame clones and leaves some out. This table has about 6,500 clones, roughly 60% appearing once. The specimen was lymphocytes from the gut lamina propria. These receptor sequences come from a man aged 55 to 70 with celiac disease on a gluten-free diet.

This clone was picked up a small number of times. The chain recombines TRBV6-1 with TRBJ1-5, with D possibly being TRBD1 (5 bases). The V end lost 6 bases, the J end lost 3 bases, and 15 bases lay between the germline ends. This CDR3 has 15 residues. Germline-derived CDR1 and CDR2 are MNHNS and SASEGT. CDR3 DNA: TGTGCCAGCAGGCCGGCCGGGGGTGCCAATCAGCCCCAGCATTTT. Protein sequence: CASRPAGGANQPQHF.

V and J are TRBV14 and TRBJ2-5; 7 bases fit TRBD1. The CDR3 is 17 amino acids. Germline-derived CDR1 and CDR2 are SGHDN and FVKESK. V dropped 4 bases and J dropped 3; count of bases not matched to a gene: 14. CDR3 bases: TGTGCCAGCAGCCTAAGGCTGGGGTCGCAGGGGGAAGAGACCCAGTACTTC. Its translation is CASSLRLGSQGEETQYF.

The chain couples TRBV5-5 to TRBJ1-6; D is unclear. The CDR3 contains 15 residues. Between the trimmed V and J ends, which lost 0 bases and 10 bases, there was a span of 14 bases. Germline V gene data show CDR1 as SGHKS and CDR2 as YYEKEE (reference sequence). The CDR3 nucleotides read TGTGCCAGCAGCTTGGGGCAGGATGGGAGATCACCCCTCCACTTT. This gives the protein CASSLGQDGRSPLHF.

This chain joins TRBV2 and TRBJ2-5, with TRBD1 as a possible D gene (6 bases). The V end lost 4 bases, the J end lost 0 bases, and 12 bases lay between the germline ends. Per the germline V gene, CDR1 is SNHLY and CDR2 is FYNNEI. There are 15 residues in the CDR3. The CDR3 here is CASSGGHLNQETQYF. DNA of the CDR3: TGTGCCAGCAGTGGGGGGCACCTGAACCAAGAGACCCAGTACTTC.

V and J are TRBV11-2 and TRBJ2-6; weak D call: TRBD1 (5 bases). Germline CDR1 is SGHAT and CDR2 is FQNNGV. V gave up 5 bases and J gave up 0 bases, with 20 bases separating them. This CDR3 spans 19 amino acids. The CDR3 region has the DNA TGTGCCAGCAGCGGTGGCTGGGGCAGGGTGCACTCTGGGGCCAACGTCCTGACTTTC. Translation: CASSGGWGRVHSGANVLTF.

The table lists this clone with a count of one. The rearrangement uses TRBV11-2 and TRBJ2-5; no reliable D call. The germline CDR1 and CDR2 sequences are SGHAT and FQNNGV. Trimming left V 1 base short and J 5 bases short, with 5 bases between. CDR3 length: 12 residues. The CDR3 nucleotides read TGTGCCAGCAGCTTAGTCCGGGAGACCCAGTACTTC. It specifies CASSLVRETQYF.

This clone was picked up a small number of times. This rearrangement joins TRBV10-3 to TRBJ1-1; possible D gene TRBD1, 6 bases. The CDR3 has 14 amino acids. The V gene lost 2 bases and the J gene lost 5 bases, with 12 bases spanning the gap. Per germline, CDR1 ENHRY and CDR2 SYGVKD. As DNA, the CDR3 is TGTGCCATCAGTGAGGGCAGGGGTTGGACTGAAGCTTTCTTT. It is translated as CAISEGRGWTEAFF.

This clone appeared a single time. The V gene is TRBV27, the J gene TRBJ1-1; 12 bases map to TRBD1. In germline, CDR1 is MNHEY, CDR2 SMNVEV (reference sequence). The CDR3 is 15 amino acids. J was trimmed by 5 bases and V by 3 bases; bases with no gene match: 4. The CDR3 reads CASSFGTGGRTEAFF. CDR3 bases: TGTGCCAGCAGTTTCGGGACAGGGGGCAGAACTGAAGCTTTCTTT.

This rearrangement joins TRBV5-4 to TRBJ1-2; TRBD1 might be the D (5 bases). Germline values: CDR1 SGHNT, CDR2 YYREEE (reference sequence). This CDR3 has 14 residues. Trimming removed 0 bases from V and 8 bases from J, with 14 bases in between. CDR3 region: CASSLGGTDRGYTF. CDR3 coding DNA: TGTGCCAGCAGCTTGGGCGGGACGGACCGGGGCTACACCTTC.

There are a few counts of this clone. This chain links TRBV27 with TRBJ2-1; 8 bases map to TRBD2. CDR3 length equals 17 residues. V trimming: 3 bases; J trimming: 3 bases; junction bases outside the gene matches: 10. Germline assignment: CDR1 MNHEY and CDR2 SMNVEV (reference sequence). CDR3 nucleotide sequence: TGTGCCAGCAGTTTTTTTGTTTCAAGCGGGGGCTACAATGAGCAGTTCTTC. This translates into CASSFFVSSGGYNEQFF.

V and J are TRBV4-1 and TRBJ1-4, with 8 bases matching TRBD1. V shed 3 bases and J 5 bases; nucleotides not matched to a gene: 8. CDR1 and CDR2 (germline): MGHRA, YSYEKL. The CDR3 has 16 residues. The CDR3 nucleotides are TGCGCCAGCAGCCATCCGAGCCGGGACAGGAATGAAAAACTGTTTTTT. Protein: CASSHPSRDRNEKLFF.

This clone is classed as medium-sized. As DNA, the CDR3 is TGTGCCTGGAGGGGAAAACAGGGGACCACTGAAGCTTTCTTT. Its protein is CAWRGKQGTTEAFF. This chain connects TRBV30 to TRBJ1-1, with 7 positions matching TRBD1. Germline-derived CDR1 and CDR2 are GTSNPN and SVGIG (reference sequence). V was pared by 3 bases and J by 4 bases, with 8 bases of the junction left unmatched. This CDR3 comprises 14 residues.

The gene calls are TRBV7-9 and TRBJ2-7, with 10 positions matching TRBD2. This CDR3 has 14 amino acids. V shed 5 bases and J 3 bases; nucleotides not matched to a gene: 4. In germline, CDR1 is SEHNR, CDR2 FQNEAQ (reference sequence). CDR3: CASSRTSGDYEQYF. The CDR3, as DNA: TGTGCCAGCAGCAGGACTAGCGGCGACTACGAGCAGTACTTC.

This chain uses TRBV13 with TRBJ1-3; D gene ambiguous. This CDR3 contains 12 residues. V lost 6 bases and J 4 bases, leaving 7 bases between the germline ends. Germline V CDR1 and CDR2: PRHDT, FYEKMQ (reference sequence). The CDR3 protein is CASSVLGNTIYF. The CDR3 coding sequence is TGTGCCAGCAGTGTCTTAGGAAACACCATATATTTT.

Only a few counts were recorded for this clone. The genes are TRBV7-2 and TRBJ2-3; 9 bases fit TRBD2. The germline V gene has CDR1 SGHTA and CDR2 FQGNSA. J gave up 0 bases and V 1 base, and 2 bases lay outside the gene matches. This CDR3 is built from 16 residues. CDR3 sequence: CASSLGLAGSTDTQYF. CDR3 sequence (DNA): TGTGCCAGCAGCTTAGGCCTAGCGGGGAGCACAGATACGCAGTATTTT.

V and J are TRBV4-1 and TRBJ1-5; D unclear. This CDR3 has 13 amino acids. V was cut by 1 base and J by 5 bases, with 6 bases left in between. CDR1 MGHRA and CDR2 YSYEKL come from the germline V gene. Here the CDR3 DNA reads TGCGCCAGCAGCCAAGTAGAGGATCAGCCCCAGCATTTT. Translating gives CASSQVEDQPQHF.

A few counts support this clone. The gene calls are TRBV5-6 and TRBJ1-2, with a tentative D call TRBD1 (5 bases). CDR3 size: 14 residues. The V end was cut by 0 bases, the J end by 2 bases, with 8 bases between. From germline, CDR1 is SGHDT and CDR2 YYEEEE. This CDR3 is CASSLDRSNYGYTF. CDR3 DNA: TGTGCCAGCAGCTTGGACAGGTCGAACTATGGCTACACCTTC.

The chain recombines TRBV6-5 with TRBJ2-1, with D possibly matching TRBD2 (7 bases). Deletions cut 7 bases from V and 7 bases from J, with 14 bases between. The CDR3 is made up of 13 amino acids. CDR1 and CDR2 (germline): MNHEY, SVGAGI. Here the CDR3 reads CASTIGGGNEQFF. The CDR3 coding sequence is TGTGCCAGCACTATAGGGGGGGGGAATGAGCAGTTCTTC.

This chain joins TRBV7-3 and TRBJ2-2; weak D call: TRBD1 (6 bases). Trimming took 4 bases from V and 3 from J, leaving 9 bases between them. Germline loops: CDR1 SGHTA, CDR2 FQGTGA. This CDR3 is built from 14 residues. Here the CDR3 reads CASSYHRDTGELFF. The CDR3 DNA follows: TGTGCCAGCAGCTATCACAGGGACACCGGGGAGCTGTTTTTT.

On this clone itself: The junction shows a germline mismatch at one end, possibly a read error. The rearrangement links TRBV6-5 to TRBJ1-2; 7 positions agree with TRBD1. The CDR3 covers 15 residues. Germline CDR1 MNHEY, CDR2 SVGAGI. For the CDR3, the DNA is TGTGTCAGCAGTTACGGGGACAGACCTCAGGGGGGCTACACCTTC. Protein: CVSSYGDRPQGGYTF.

The chain employs TRBV29-1 and TRBJ1-2, with 7 bases lining up with TRBD1. Per germline, CDR1 SQVTM and CDR2 ANQGSEA. Losses at the gene ends were 1 base for V and 7 bases for J; bases not matched to a gene: 3. The length of the CDR3 is 12 residues. For the CDR3, the DNA is TGCAGCGTTGAAGGACAGGGAGGTGGCTACACCTTC. It yields the protein CSVEGQGGGYTF.

The chain is built from TRBV19 and TRBJ2-1; 11 nucleotides agree with TRBD2. This CDR3 comprises 14 residues. From germline, CDR1 is LNHDA and CDR2 SQIVND (reference sequence). The V and J ends lost 7 bases and 6 bases, in that order; junction bases with no gene match: 5. CDR3 DNA sequence: TGTGCCAGTAACCCTAGCGGGGGGCTCAATGAGCAGTTCTTC. Residues: CASNPSGGLNEQFF.

This clone appeared a few times. The chain joins TRBV27 to TRBJ1-4; D gene unclear. In germline, CDR1 is MNHEY, CDR2 SMNVEV (reference sequence). This CDR3 has 16 residues. V lost 5 bases and J lost 5, with 18 bases in between. The CDR3 DNA reads TGTGCCAGCAGTACCGGGAACCCGAATTTCAATGAAAAACTGTTTTTT. It codes for CASSTGNPNFNEKLFF. The variable domain in full, with the rest retrieved from reference TRBV27 and TRBJ1-4, is EAQVTQNPRYLITVTGKKLTVTCSQNMNHEYMSWYRQDPGLGLRQIYYSMNVEVTDKGDVPEGYKVSRKEKRNFPLILESPSPNQTSLYFCASSTGNPNFNEKLFFGSGTQLSVL.

The CDR3 nucleotides read TGTGCCAGCAGCTCGGGGGTTCATACGCAGTATTTT. Amino acids: CASSSGVHTQYF. The J gene is TRBJ2-3, the V gene TRBV11-2, with a tentative D call TRBD2 (6 bases). The CDR3 is made up of 12 amino acids. Germline V gives CDR1 SGHAT, CDR2 FQNNGV. V was pared by 4 bases and J by 7 bases, with 9 bases between.

This sequence joins TRBV13 and TRBJ1-2; possible D gene TRBD1, 5 bases. V was pared by 4 bases and J by 5 bases, with 14 bases between. The V gene's germline CDR1 is PRHDT and CDR2 FYEKMQ (reference sequence). The CDR3 totals 14 residues. The CDR3 is CASSSSQGLYGYTF. CDR3 DNA sequence: TGTGCCAGCAGCTCGTCCCAGGGACTTTATGGCTACACCTTC.

The V gene is TRBV6-6, the J gene TRBJ1-6, with D possibly being TRBD1 (5 bases). The germline V gene has CDR1 MNHNY and CDR2 SVGAGI (reference sequence). V was cut by 6 bases and J by 8 bases, with 11 bases left in between. This CDR3 has 13 residues. CDR3 bases: TGTGCCAGCAGCCCAAGCAGGGATTCACCCCTCCACTTT. This encodes CASSPSRDSPLHF.